The clone carrying this TCR beta chain counts as medium-sized. Its antigen is undetermined. These data belong to a study of CD8 T cells in ankylosing spondylitis. Study outcomes and limitations: Existing reports had already noted some motif variants in reactive arthritis synovial fluid and blood. Disease-linked clones reportedly concentrated significantly in matched ankylosing spondylitis synovial fluid. The disease-linked clones had a CD8+ phenotype and low blood frequencies.

TCRdb used MiXCR to reprocess the 5' RACE reads, holding one entry per CDR3 protein. This table has roughly 14,000 distinct CDR3 sequences, 2.5% to 3% appearing once. Specimen: blood, either unsorted or a sorted T cell fraction (not recorded which). This clonotype was obtained from a male donor with ankylosing spondylitis or in good health (not recorded which).

For the CDR3, the DNA is TGTGCCAGCAGCGTAACCGTGGGAGGGACCACCGGGGAGCTGTTTTTT. This sequence encodes CASSVTVGGTTGELFF. The V call is TRBV9, the J call TRBJ2-2, with 7 bases lining up with TRBD2. The germline V gene encodes CDR1 SGDLS and CDR2 YYNGEE. This CDR3 spans 16 amino acids. Germline trimming cut 1 base from V and 4 bases from J; bases unmatched to any gene: 7.